This T cell receptor (beta chain) was identified during a study of T cell repertoires in cytomegalovirus infection (dated by TCRdb to about 2019). For context, the study as a whole: The HLA type of each donor mattered for the analysis, because public TCR beta signatures pointed to carriage of CMV infection along with the matching HLA type. Beyond this particular receptor, the publication reports: Cumulative frequency of public TCR beta family members discriminated carriers of CMV infection plus the relevant HLA type in this cohort and an independent approximately 400-donor cohort. In the ex vivo response, HLA-C-restricted CMV-specific TCR beta clonotypes were dominant, and in two of eight donors the single most frequent clonotype came from this HLA-C-restricted group.

The instrument given in TCRdb is Illumina HiSeq 1500. TCRdb itself trimmed the public reads at Q25 with fastp, ran MiXCR and retained productive beta chains. One record per CDR3 amino acid sequence lists the most common genes and DNA. The sample table holds some 400,000 distinct CDR3 sequences, of which around 18% were seen once. In total, the top ten clones hold 7.5% to 9% of the sample. On this clonotype itself: Its antigen has not been determined. Nothing much larger sits one base from this clone, and base qualities are not available.

Taken from cysteine to phenylalanine, the CDR3 has 17 residues. Only the CDR3 DNA is retained, 51 bases long and in frame from the first base. The germline V gene yields SGHRS for CDR1 and YFSETQ for CDR2. Relative to germline, V is missing 3 bases and J is missing 4 bases, with 10 bases of the junction outside any gene match. The chain is made from TRBV5-1 and TRBJ2-3, with TRBD1 identical over 11 junction bases. The specimen was PBMCs. This clonotype was obtained from a human donor in good health (CMV status not recorded). Some clones in this sample may be carry-over from other donors' samples. The DNA sequence is as follows: TGCGCCAGCAGCTCGGGGACAGGGGGTCTACAGGCAGATACGCAGTATTTT. It translates as CASSSGTGGLQADTQYF.